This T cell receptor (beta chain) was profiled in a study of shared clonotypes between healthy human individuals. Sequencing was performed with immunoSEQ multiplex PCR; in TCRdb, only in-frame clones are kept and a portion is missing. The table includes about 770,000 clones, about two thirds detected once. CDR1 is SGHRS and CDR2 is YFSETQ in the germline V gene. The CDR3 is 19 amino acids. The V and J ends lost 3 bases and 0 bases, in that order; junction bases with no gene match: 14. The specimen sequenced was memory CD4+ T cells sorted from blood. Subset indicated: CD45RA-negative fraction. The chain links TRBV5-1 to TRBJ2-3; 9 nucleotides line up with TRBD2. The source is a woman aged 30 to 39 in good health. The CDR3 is CASSSLFRLAEISTDTQYF. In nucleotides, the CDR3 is TGCGCCAGCAGCTCGCTCTTTCGACTAGCGGAAATTAGCACAGATACGCAGTATTTT.